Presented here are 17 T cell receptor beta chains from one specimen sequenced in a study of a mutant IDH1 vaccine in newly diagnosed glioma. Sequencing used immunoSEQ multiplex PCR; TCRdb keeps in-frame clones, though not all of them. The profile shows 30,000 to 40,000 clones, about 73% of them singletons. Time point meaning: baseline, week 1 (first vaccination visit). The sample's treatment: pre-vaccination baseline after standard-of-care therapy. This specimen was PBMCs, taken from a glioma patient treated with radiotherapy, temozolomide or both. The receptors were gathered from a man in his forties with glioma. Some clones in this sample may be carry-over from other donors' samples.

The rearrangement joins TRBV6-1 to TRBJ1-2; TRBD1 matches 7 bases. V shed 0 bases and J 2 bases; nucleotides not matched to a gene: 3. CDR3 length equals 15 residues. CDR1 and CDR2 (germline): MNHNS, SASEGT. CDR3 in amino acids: CASSEALGQNYGYTF. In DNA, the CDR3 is TGTGCCAGCAGTGAAGCCCTGGGACAGAACTATGGCTACACCTTC.

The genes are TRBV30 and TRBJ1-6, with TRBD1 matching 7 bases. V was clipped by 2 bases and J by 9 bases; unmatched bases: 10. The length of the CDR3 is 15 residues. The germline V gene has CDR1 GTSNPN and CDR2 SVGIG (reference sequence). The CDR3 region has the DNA TGTGCCTGGAGTCGGGACAGTGAGGGAGGTTCACCCCTCCACTTT. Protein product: CAWSRDSEGGSPLHF.

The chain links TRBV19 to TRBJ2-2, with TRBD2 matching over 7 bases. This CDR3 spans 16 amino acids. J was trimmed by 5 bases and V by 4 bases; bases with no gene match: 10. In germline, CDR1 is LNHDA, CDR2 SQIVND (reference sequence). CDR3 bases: TGTGCCAGTAGTACGCTAGGAGGGAGGGGAACCGGGGAGCTGTTTTTT. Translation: CASSTLGGRGTGELFF.

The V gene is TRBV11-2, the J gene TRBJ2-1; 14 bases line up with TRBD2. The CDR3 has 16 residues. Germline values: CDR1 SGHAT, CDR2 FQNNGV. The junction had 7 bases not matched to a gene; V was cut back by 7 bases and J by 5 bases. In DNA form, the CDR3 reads TGTGCCAGCACCACGACTAGCGGGGGGGTTCACAATGAGCAGTTCTTC. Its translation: CASTTTSGGVHNEQFF.

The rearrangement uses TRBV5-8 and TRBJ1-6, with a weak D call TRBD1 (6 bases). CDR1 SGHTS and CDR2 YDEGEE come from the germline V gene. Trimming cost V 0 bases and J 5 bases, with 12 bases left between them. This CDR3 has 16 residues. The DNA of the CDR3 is TGTGCCAGCAGCTTGGGATGGGACACCGATAATTCACCCCTCCACTTT. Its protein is CASSLGWDTDNSPLHF.

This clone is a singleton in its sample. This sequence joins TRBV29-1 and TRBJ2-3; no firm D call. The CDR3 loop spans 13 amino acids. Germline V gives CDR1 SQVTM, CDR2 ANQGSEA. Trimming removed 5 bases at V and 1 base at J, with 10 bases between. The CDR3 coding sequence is TGCAGCGTTTTAGGTGGTGGCACAGATACGCAGTATTTT. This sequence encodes CSVLGGGTDTQYF.

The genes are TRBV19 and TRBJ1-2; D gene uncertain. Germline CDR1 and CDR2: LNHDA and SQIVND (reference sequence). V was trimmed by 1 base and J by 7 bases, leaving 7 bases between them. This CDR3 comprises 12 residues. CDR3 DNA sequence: TGTGCCAGTAGTATAGGTCTAAGTGGCTACACCTTC. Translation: CASSIGLSGYTF.

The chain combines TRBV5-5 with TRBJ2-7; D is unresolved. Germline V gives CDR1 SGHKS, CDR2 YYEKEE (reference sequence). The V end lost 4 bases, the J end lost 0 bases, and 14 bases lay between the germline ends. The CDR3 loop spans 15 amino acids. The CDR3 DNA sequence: TGTGCCAGCAGCCCGACACCACCACCCTCCTACGAGCAGTACTTC. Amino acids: CASSPTPPPSYEQYF. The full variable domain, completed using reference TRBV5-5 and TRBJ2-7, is DAGVTQSPTHLIKTRGQQVTLRCSPISGHKSVSWYQQVLGQGPQFIFQYYEKEERGRGNFPDRFSARQFPNYSSELNVNALLLGDSALYLCASSPTPPPSYEQYFGPGTRLTVT.

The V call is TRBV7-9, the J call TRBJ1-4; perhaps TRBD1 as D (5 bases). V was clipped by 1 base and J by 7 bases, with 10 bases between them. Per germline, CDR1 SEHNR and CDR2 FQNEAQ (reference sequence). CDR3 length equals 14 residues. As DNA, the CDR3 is TGTGCCAGCAGCTTAGAGGGGACTGTTGAAAAACTGTTTTTT. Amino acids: CASSLEGTVEKLFF.

CDR3: CASSQDGITPLHF. CDR3 in DNA: TGTGCCAGCAGCCAGGACGGGATTACACCCCTCCACTTT. This chain links TRBV14 with TRBJ1-6; D gene ambiguous. Germline CDR1 SGHDN, CDR2 FVKESK. V shed 3 bases and J shed 11 bases, with 11 bases lying between them. The CDR3 runs 13 residues.

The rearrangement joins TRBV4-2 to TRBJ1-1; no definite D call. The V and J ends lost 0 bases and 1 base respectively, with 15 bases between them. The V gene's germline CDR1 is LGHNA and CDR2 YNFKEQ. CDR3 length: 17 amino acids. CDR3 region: CASSQENWGVGNTEAFF. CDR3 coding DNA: TGTGCCAGCAGCCAAGAAAACTGGGGTGTGGGGAACACTGAAGCTTTCTTT.

CDR3 residues: CASSSDSNTEAFF. The DNA of the CDR3 is TGTGCCAGCTCATCGGACAGCAACACTGAAGCTTTCTTT. V gene TRBV18 combines with J gene TRBJ1-1, with D possibly matching TRBD1 (6 bases). CDR3 size: 13 residues. CDR1 and CDR2 from the germline V gene are KGHSH and LQKENI. V was pared by 5 bases and J by 2 bases, with 9 bases between.

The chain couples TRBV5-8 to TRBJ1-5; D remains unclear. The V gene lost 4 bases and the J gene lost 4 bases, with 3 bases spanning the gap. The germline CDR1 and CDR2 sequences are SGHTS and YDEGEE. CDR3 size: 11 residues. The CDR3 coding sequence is TGTGCCAGCAGCGTAAATCAGCCCCAGCATTTT. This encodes CASSVNQPQHF.

CDR3 protein: CASMYPASSNQPQHF. CDR3 bases: TGTGCCAGCATGTATCCAGCGTCTAGCAATCAGCCCCAGCATTTT. The chain couples TRBV6-1 to TRBJ1-5; the D is unclear. The CDR3 extends over 15 amino acids. The V end was cut by 7 bases, the J end by 0 bases, with 13 bases between. Germline V lookup: CDR1 MNHNS, CDR2 SASEGT.

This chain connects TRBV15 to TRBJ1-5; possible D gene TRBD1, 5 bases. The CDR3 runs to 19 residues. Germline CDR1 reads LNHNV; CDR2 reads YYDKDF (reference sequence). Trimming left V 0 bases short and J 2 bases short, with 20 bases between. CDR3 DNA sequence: TGTGCCACCAGCAGAGATCCCCCTTGGGGGGGATGGGGCAATCAGCCCCAGCATTTT. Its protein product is CATSRDPPWGGWGNQPQHF.

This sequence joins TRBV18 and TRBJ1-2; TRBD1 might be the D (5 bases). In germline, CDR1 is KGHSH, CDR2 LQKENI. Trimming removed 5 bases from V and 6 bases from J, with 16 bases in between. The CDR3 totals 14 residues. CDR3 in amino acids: CASSVTVGTDGYTF. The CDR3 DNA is TGTGCCAGCTCAGTTACGGTGGGGACGGATGGCTACACCTTC.

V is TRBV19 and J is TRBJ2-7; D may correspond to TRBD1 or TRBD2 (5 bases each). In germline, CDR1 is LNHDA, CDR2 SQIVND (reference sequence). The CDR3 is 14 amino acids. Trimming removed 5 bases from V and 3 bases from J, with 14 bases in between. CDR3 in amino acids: CASSRKGTDYEQYF. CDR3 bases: TGTGCCAGTAGTCGTAAAGGGACGGACTACGAGCAGTACTTC.